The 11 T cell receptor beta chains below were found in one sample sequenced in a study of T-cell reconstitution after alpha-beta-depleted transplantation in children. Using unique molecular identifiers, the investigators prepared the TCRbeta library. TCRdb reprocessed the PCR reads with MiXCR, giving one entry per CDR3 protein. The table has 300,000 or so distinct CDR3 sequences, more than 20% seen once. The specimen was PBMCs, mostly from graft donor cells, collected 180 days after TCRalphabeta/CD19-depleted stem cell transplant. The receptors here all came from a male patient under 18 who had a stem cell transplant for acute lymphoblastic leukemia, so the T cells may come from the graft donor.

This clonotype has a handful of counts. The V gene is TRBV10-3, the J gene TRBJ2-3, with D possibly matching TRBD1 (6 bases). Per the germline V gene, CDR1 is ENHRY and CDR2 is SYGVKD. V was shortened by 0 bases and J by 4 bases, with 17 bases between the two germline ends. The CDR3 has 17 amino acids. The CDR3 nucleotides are TGTGCCATCAGTGAGTCGCGGTACAGGGCTGGGTCAGATACGCAGTATTTT. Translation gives CAISESRYRAGSDTQYF.

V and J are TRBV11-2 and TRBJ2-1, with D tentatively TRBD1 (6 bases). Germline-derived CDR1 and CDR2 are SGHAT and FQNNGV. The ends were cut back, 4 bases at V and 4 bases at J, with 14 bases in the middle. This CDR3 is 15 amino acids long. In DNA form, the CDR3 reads TGTGCCAGCAGCTGGGGTGGGGGCGTATACAATGAGCAGTTCTTC. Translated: CASSWGGGVYNEQFF.

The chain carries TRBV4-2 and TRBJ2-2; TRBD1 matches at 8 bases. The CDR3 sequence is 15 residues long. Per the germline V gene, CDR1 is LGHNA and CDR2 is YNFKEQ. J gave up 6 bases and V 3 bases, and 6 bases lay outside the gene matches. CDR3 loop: CASSQYTGGSGELFF. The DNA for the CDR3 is TGTGCCAGCAGCCAGTATACAGGGGGTTCCGGGGAGCTGTTTTTT.

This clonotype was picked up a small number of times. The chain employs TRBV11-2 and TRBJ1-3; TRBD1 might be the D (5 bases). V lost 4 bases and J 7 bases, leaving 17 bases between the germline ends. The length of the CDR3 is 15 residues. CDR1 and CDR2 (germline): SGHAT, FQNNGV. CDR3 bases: TGTGCCAGCAGCTCTCGAGCGGGGCGGTTGAACACCATATATTTT. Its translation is CASSSRAGRLNTIYF.

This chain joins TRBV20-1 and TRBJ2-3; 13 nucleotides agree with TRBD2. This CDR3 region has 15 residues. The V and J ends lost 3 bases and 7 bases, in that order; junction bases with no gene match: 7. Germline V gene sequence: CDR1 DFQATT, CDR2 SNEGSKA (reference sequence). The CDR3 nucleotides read TGCAGTGCTAGGGGACTAGCGGGAAATAGGAATACGCAGTATTTT. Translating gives CSARGLAGNRNTQYF.

The CDR3 region has the DNA TGTGCCAGCAGCTTGGCCCCGGGGAGAGTAGGAGAGACCCAGTACTTC. Translation gives CASSLAPGRVGETQYF. The rearrangement links TRBV13 to TRBJ2-5, with TRBD2 as a possible D gene (5 bases). The CDR3 is 16 residues long. Trimming stripped 3 bases from V and 4 bases from J, with 18 bases between. Germline loops: CDR1 PRHDT, CDR2 FYEKMQ (reference sequence).

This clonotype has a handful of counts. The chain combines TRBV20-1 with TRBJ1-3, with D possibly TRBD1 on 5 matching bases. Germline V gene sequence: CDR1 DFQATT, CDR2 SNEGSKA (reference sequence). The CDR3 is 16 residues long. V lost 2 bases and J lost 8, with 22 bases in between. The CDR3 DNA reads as TGCAGTGCTAGAATGCGCAGGGAAATTTGGAAAGACACCATATATTTT. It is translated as CSARMRREIWKDTIYF.

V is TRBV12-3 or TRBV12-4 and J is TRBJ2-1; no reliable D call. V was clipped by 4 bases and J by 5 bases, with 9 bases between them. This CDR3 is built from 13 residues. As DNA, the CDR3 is TGTGCCAGCAGTTCGTCCCAGAACAATGAGCAGTTCTTC. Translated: CASSSSQNNEQFF.

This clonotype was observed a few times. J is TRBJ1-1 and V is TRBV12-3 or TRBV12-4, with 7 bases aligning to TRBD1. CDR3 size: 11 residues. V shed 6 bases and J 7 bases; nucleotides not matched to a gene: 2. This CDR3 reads CASRTGNEAFF. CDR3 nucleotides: TGTGCCAGCAGGACAGGGAATGAAGCTTTCTTT.

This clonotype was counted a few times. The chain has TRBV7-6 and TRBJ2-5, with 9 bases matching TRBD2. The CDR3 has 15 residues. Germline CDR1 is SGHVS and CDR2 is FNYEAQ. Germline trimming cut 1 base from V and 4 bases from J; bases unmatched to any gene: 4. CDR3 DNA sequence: TGTGCCAGCAGCTTAGTCCGTAGCGGGAGAGAGACCCAGTACTTC. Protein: CASSLVRSGRETQYF. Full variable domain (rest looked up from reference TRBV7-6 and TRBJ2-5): GAGVSQSPRYKVTKRGQDVALRCDPISGHVSLYWYRQALGQGPEFLTYFNYEAQQDKSGLPNDRFSAERPEGSISTLTIQRTEQRDSAMYRCASSLVRSGRETQYFGPGTRLLVL.

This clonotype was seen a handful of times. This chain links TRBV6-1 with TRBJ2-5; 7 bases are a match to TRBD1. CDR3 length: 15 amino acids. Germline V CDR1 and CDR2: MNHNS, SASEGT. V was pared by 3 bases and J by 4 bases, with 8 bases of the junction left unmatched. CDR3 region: CASSDHRDSLETQYF. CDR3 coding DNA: TGTGCCAGCAGTGACCACCGGGACAGCCTAGAGACCCAGTACTTC.